This TCR beta chain was captured in a study of shared clonotypes between healthy human individuals. About the research overall: Plates per donor: three CD4 naive, three CD4 memory, two CD8 naive, one CD8 memory.

Method: immunoSEQ multiplex PCR; TCRdb's copy keeps in-frame clones and lacks some. The sample has about 700,000 clones; approximately 90% are singletons. Positive CCR7 selection of CD45RO-negative cells yielded the naive CD8 cells, and terminally differentiated effector memory CD45RA+ cells were excluded. Caucasian adults residing in Nashville, Tennessee made up all the donors. The specimen sequenced was naive CD8+ T cells sorted from blood. The origin of this receptor is a man aged 25-45 years in good health.

The CDR3 sequence is CAWTSSFTGELFF. For the CDR3, the DNA is TGTGCCTGGACCTCCTCCTTTACCGGGGAGCTGTTTTTT. The rearrangement links TRBV30 to TRBJ2-2; no firm D call. Germline CDR1 and CDR2: GTSNPN and SVGIG (reference sequence). The V and J ends lost 4 bases and 5 bases respectively, with 11 bases between them. CDR3 length: 13 amino acids.